This TCR beta chain was observed in a study of T-cell memory formation after mild COVID-19. Study results and limitations: From day 15 to 85, contracting clones were balanced between CD4 and CD8, whereas later expanders leaned toward CD4+.

Points on this clonotype: The antigen is undetermined.

Germline CDR1 is DFQATT and CDR2 is SNEGSKA (reference sequence). This CDR3 has 13 amino acids. With 3 bases removed from V and 6 bases from J, the gap between germline ends came to 13 bases. A single record per CDR3 protein comes from TCRdb applying MiXCR to the 5' RACE reads. The sample consists of hundreds of thousands of distinct CDR3 sequences, roughly 20% of them appearing once. This TCR was sampled from an adult woman who had mild COVID-19 (a few samples of this study predate the infection). Cell type and time point are not known. The sequenced material came from PBMCs or a T cell subset sorted from them (not recorded which). This chain links TRBV20-1 with TRBJ2-3, with D perhaps matching TRBD1 (6 bases). CDR3 bases: TGCAGTGCTAGTCCTGGACAGCAGGATACGCAGTATTTT. Its translation is CSASPGQQDTQYF.